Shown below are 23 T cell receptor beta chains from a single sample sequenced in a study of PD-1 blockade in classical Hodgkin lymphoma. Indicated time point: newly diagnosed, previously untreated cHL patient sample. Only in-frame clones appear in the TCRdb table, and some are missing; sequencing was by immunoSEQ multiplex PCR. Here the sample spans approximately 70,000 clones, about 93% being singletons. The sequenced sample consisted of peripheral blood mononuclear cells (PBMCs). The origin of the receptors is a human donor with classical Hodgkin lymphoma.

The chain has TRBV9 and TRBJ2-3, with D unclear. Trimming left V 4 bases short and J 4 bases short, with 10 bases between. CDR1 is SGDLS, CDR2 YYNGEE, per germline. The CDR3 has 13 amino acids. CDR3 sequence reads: CASSSPMPDTQYF. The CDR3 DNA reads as TGTGCCAGCAGCAGCCCCATGCCAGATACGCAGTATTTT. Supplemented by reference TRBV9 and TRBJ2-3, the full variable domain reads DSGVTQTPKHLITATGQRVTLRCSPRSGDLSVYWYQQSLDQGLQFLIQYYNGEERAKGNILERFSAQQFPDLHSELNLSSLELGDSALYFCASSSPMPDTQYFGPGTRLTVL.

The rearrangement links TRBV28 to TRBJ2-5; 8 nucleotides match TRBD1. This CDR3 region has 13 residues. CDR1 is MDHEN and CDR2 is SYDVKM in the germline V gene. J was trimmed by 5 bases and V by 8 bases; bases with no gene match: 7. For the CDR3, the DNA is TGTGCCAGCTGGCGGACAGGGAGGGAGACCCAGTACTTC. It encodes CASWRTGRETQYF.

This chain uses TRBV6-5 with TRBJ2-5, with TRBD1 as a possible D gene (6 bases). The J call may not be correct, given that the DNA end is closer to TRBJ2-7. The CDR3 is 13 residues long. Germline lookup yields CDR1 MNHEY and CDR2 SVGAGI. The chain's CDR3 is CASSFDRYDEQYF. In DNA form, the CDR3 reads TGTGCCAGCAGCTTTGACAGGTACGACGAGCAGTACTTC.

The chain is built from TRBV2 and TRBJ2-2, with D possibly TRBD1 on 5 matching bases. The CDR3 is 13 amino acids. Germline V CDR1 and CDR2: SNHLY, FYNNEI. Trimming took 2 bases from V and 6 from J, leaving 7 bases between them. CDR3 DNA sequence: TGTGCCAGCAGTGAACAGGGATCCGGGGAGCTGTTTTTT. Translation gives CASSEQGSGELFF.

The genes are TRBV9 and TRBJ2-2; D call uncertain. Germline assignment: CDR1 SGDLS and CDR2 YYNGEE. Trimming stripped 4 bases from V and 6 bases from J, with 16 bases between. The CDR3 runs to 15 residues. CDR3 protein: CASSNLGLVAGELFF. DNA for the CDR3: TGTGCCAGCAGCAACCTTGGGCTAGTCGCCGGGGAGCTGTTTTTT.

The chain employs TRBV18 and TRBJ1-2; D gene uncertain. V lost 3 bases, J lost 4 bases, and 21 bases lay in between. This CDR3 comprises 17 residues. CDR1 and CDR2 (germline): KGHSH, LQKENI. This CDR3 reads CASSPESSRGLGYGYTF. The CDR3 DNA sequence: TGTGCCAGCTCACCGGAGTCCTCTAGAGGGTTGGGCTATGGCTACACCTTC.

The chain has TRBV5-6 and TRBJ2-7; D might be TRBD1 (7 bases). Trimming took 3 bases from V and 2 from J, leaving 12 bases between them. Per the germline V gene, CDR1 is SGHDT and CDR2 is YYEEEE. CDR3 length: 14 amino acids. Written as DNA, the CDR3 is TGTGCCAGCAGCTCCTCCAGGGGGGCCTACGAGCAGTACTTC. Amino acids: CASSSSRGAYEQYF. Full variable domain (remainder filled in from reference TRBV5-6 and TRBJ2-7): DAGVTQSPTHLIKTRGQQVTLRCSPKSGHDTVSWYQQALGQGPQFIFQYYEEEERQRGNFPDRFSGHQFPNYSSELNVNALLLGDSALYLCASSSSRGAYEQYFGPGTRLTVT.

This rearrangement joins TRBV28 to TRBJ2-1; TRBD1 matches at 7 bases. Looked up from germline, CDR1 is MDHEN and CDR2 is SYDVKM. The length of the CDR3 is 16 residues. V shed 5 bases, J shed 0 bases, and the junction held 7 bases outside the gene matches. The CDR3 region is CASSPYGTASYNEQFF. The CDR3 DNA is TGTGCCAGCAGTCCCTACGGGACAGCCTCCTACAATGAGCAGTTCTTC.

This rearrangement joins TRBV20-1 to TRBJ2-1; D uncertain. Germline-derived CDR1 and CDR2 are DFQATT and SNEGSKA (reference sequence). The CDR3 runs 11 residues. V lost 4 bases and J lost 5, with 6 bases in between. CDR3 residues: CSATGHNEQFF. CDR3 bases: TGCAGTGCTACCGGGCACAATGAGCAGTTCTTC.

In DNA, the CDR3 is TGCAGCGGTCGGGACACCGTCACAAATGAGCAGTTCTTC. Protein: CSGRDTVTNEQFF. The chain carries TRBV29-1 and TRBJ2-1; D might be TRBD1 (6 bases). Germline assignment: CDR1 SQVTM and CDR2 ANQGSEA. V was cut by 7 bases and J by 7 bases, with 17 bases left in between. The CDR3 consists of 13 residues.

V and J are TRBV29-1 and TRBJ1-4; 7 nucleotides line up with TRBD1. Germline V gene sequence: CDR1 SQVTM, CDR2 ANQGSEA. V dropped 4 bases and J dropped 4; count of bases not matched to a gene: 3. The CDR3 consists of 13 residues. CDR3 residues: CSVGGQFNEKLFF. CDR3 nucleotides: TGCAGCGTTGGGGGACAGTTTAATGAAAAACTGTTTTTT.

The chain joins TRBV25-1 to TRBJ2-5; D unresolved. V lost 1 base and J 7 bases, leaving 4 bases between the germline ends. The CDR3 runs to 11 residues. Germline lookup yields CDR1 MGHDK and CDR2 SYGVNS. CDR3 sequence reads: CASSESVTQYF. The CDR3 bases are TGTGCCAGCAGTGAATCCGTGACCCAGTACTTC.

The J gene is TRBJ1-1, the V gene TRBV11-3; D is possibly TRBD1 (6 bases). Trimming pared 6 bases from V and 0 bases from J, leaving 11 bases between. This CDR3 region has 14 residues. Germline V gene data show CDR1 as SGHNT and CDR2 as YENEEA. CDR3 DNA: TGTGCCAGCAGTACTCAGGGGCTGAACACTGAAGCTTTCTTT. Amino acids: CASSTQGLNTEAFF.

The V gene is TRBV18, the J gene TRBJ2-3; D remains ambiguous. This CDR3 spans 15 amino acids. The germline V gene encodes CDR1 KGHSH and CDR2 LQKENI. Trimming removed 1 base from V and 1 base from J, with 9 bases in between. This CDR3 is CASSPRTLGTDTQYF. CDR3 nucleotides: TGTGCCAGCTCACCACGGACCTTAGGCACAGATACGCAGTATTTT.

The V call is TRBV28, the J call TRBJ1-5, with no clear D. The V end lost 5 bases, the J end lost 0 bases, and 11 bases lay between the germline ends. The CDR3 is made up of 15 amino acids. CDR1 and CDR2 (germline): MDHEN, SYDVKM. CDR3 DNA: TGTGCCAGCAGTATGGACGACCCTAGCAATCAGCCCCAGCATTTT. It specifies CASSMDDPSNQPQHF.

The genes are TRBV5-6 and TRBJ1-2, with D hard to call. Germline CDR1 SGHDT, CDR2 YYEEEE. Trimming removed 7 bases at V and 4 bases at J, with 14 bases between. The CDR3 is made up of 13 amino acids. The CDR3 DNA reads TGTGCCAGCCTCCGGGAGGATCTCTATGGCTACACCTTC. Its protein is CASLREDLYGYTF.

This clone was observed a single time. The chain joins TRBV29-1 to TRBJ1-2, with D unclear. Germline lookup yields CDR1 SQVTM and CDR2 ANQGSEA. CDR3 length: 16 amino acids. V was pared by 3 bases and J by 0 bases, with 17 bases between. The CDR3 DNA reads TGCAGCGTTGAGGTAGTCGGAAAACCGGCTAACTATGGCTACACCTTC. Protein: CSVEVVGKPANYGYTF.

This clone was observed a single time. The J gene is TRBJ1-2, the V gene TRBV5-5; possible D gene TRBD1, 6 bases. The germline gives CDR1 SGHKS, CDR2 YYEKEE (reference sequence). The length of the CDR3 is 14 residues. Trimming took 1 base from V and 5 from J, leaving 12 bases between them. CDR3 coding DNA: TGTGCCAGCAGCTTGTTGGGGGCTGCTTATGGCTACACCTTC. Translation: CASSLLGAAYGYTF.

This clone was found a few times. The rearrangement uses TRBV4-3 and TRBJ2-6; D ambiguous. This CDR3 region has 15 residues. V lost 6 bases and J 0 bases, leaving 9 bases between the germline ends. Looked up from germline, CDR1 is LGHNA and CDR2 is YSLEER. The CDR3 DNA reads TGCGCCAGCAGATCGGGCTACTCTGGGGCCAACGTCCTGACTTTC. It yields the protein CASRSGYSGANVLTF.

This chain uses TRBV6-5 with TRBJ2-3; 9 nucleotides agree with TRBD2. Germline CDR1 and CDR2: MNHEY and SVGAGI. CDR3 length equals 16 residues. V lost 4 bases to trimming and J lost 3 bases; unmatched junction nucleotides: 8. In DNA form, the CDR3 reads TGTGCCAGCAGTTTCCTAGCGGGGCCTGGGACAGATACGCAGTATTTT. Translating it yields CASSFLAGPGTDTQYF.

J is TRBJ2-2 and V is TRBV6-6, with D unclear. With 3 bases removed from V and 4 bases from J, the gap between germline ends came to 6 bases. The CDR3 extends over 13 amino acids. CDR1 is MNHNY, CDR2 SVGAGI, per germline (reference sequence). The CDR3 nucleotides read TGTGCCAGCAGTTATGAGCGCACCGGGGAGCTGTTTTTT. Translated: CASSYERTGELFF.

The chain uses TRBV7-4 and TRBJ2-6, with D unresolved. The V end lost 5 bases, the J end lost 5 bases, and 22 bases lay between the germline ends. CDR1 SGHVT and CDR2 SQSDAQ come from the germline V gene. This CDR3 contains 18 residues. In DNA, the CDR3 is TGTGCCAGCAGCACGATTTCCAGCTCACAAAGTCGGGCCAACGTCCTGACTTTC. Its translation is CASSTISSSQSRANVLTF.

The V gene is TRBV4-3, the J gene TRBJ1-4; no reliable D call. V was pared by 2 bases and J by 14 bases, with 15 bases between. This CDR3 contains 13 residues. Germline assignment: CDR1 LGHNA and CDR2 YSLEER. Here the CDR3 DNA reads TGCGCCAGCAGCCAAACGGCCTGGACTCTGCTGTTTTTT. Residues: CASSQTAWTLLFF.